This T cell receptor beta chain was sequenced in a study of shared clonotypes between healthy human individuals. Assay used: immunoSEQ multiplex PCR; TCRdb lists only in-frame clones, some missing. The table lists around 2.3 million clones, approximately 94% of them singletons. Sequenced input: naive CD4+ T cells sorted from blood. Subset indicated: CD45RA+ positively selected. This receptor was identified in a man younger than 35 in good health.

The CDR3 DNA reads as TGTGCCATCAGCGGGGACAGGGGAAAGACCCAGTACTTC. Protein: CAISGDRGKTQYF. The chain couples TRBV10-3 to TRBJ2-5; TRBD1 matches at 10 bases. This CDR3 is 13 amino acids long. The germline gives CDR1 ENHRY, CDR2 SYGVKD. V trimming: 6 bases; J trimming: 6 bases; junction bases outside the gene matches: 4.